This TCR beta chain was identified during a study of metastatic and nonmetastatic thyroid tumors. Using MiXCR, TCRdb re-called clones from the PCR reads. The table lists some 60,000 clones, 25% to 35% of them singletons. Until they underwent thyroid surgery, no patient had received any treatment. Germline V gene data show CDR1 as MDHEN and CDR2 as SYDVKM. The CDR3 sequence is 14 residues long. The trim removed 5 bases at V and 6 bases at J, leaving 9 bases unmatched. This clone ranks as medium-sized (0.01 to 0.1%). Specimen: blood. The V and J genes are TRBV28 and TRBJ1-2, with 7 bases aligning to TRBD1. This clonotype was obtained from a female donor with papillary thyroid cancer or a benign thyroid nodule (not recorded which). Some clones in this sample may be carry-over from other donors' samples. The CDR3 sequence is CASSHTGTVDGYTF. The CDR3 DNA reads TGTGCCAGCAGTCATACCGGGACAGTTGATGGCTACACCTTC.